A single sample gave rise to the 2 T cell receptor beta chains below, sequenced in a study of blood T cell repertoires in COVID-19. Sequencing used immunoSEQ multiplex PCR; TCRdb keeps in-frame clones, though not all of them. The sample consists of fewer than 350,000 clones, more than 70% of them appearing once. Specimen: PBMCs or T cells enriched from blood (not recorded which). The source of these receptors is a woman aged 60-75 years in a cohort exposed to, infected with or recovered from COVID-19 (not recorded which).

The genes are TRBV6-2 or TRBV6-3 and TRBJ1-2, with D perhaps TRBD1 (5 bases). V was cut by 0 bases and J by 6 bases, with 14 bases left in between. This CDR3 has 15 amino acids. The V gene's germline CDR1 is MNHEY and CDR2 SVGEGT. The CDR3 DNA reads TGTGCCAGCAGTTACTCGAACAGGAATCGGAATGGCTACACCTTC. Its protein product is CASSYSNRNRNGYTF.

CDR3 amino acids: CASRVGGSPLHF. The CDR3 coding sequence is TGCGCCAGCAGGGTTGGGGGCTCACCCCTCCACTTT. The chain carries TRBV5-1 and TRBJ1-6, with D maybe TRBD1 (6 bases). From germline, CDR1 is SGHRS and CDR2 YFSETQ. The CDR3 length is 12 residues. V lost 5 bases to trimming and J lost 10 bases, with 10 bases between them.